This TCR beta chain was obtained from a study of T cell repertoires in cytomegalovirus infection (dated by TCRdb to between 2018 and 2021). Study-level background: Peptide stimulations targeted recently identified HLA-C-restricted CMV epitopes, whose presentation resists viral immunomodulation, together with well-studied HLA-B-restricted epitopes. Donor HLA type was relevant to the analysis, because carriage of CMV infection together with the matching HLA type was indicated by public TCR beta signatures.

In its sample, this clonotype was seen a few times. The antigen it recognizes is unknown. Base quality data are lacking; no much larger clone is found one base away. TCRdb records Illumina HiSeq 1500 as the sequencer. Using fastp trimming at Q25 and MiXCR clonotype assembly, TCRdb reanalyzed the public sequencing data and kept in-frame beta chains. Rows merge per CDR3 protein into single entries with the most common DNA and genes. Here the sample has about 110,000 distinct CDR3 sequences; approximately 45% occur a single time. About two thirds of the sample belongs to the ten largest clones. Reading the label with the study, this specimen's treatment or condition is: in vitro stimulation with specific CMV peptide epitopes to enrich CMV-specific T cells. Results and caveats for the whole study, not just this receptor: In the ex vivo response, HLA-C-restricted CMV-specific TCR beta clonotypes were dominant, and in two of eight donors the single most frequent clonotype came from this HLA-C-restricted group. In both this cohort and an independent roughly 350-donor cohort, the cumulative frequency of public TCR beta family members distinguished carriers of CMV infection plus the relevant HLA type.

Trimming takes 6 bases from V and 4 bases from J, and the germline ends sit 7 bases apart. From its cysteine to its phenylalanine, the CDR3 spans 12 amino acids. The entry retains the CDR3 DNA only, 36 bases that are in frame from base 1. Sequenced here: CD8+ T cells from cultured PBMCs, sampled from culture after CMV antigen stimulation. In this chain, TRBV12-3 or TRBV12-4 is recombined with TRBJ1-5, with an unclear D gene assignment. The clonotype comes from a human donor in good health (CMV status not recorded). Some clones in this sample may be carry-over from other donors' samples. This receptor carries the CDR3 CASRDRNQPQHF. DNA sequence: TGTGCCAGCAGGGACCGAAATCAGCCCCAGCATTTT.